The 17 T cell receptor beta chains reported below all come from one sample, sequenced in a study of blood T cell repertoires in COVID-19. Clones were sequenced by immunoSEQ multiplex PCR, and TCRdb holds only the in-frame ones, with some missing. The sample carries 120,000 to 150,000 clones, over 80% recorded once. Sequenced material: peripheral blood. Receptors originate from a young man with COVID-19, enrolled during active disease.

The rearrangement links TRBV4-2 to TRBJ2-7; 7 bases match TRBD2. With V trimmed by 3 bases and J by 3 bases, 2 bases remained unmatched. CDR3 length: 13 residues. Germline values: CDR1 LGHNA, CDR2 YNFKEQ. The CDR3, as DNA: TGTGCCAGCAGCCACCAGCGGGACTACGAGCAGTACTTC. Amino acid sequence: CASSHQRDYEQYF.

The chain links TRBV5-4 to TRBJ2-5, with unresolved D. Trimming pared 0 bases from V and 2 bases from J, leaving 8 bases between. Germline assignment: CDR1 SGHNT and CDR2 YYREEE (reference sequence). The CDR3 has 14 residues. The CDR3 region is CASSLDLKQETQYF. DNA of the CDR3: TGTGCCAGCAGCTTGGACCTAAAACAAGAGACCCAGTACTTC.

This clone occurred many times. V is TRBV19 and J is TRBJ2-7; no firm D call. Trimming removed 3 bases from V and 0 bases from J, with 9 bases in between. CDR3 length: 14 amino acids. In germline, CDR1 is LNHDA, CDR2 SQIVND (reference sequence). Here the CDR3 reads CASSIRPASYEQYF. The CDR3 DNA is TGTGCCAGTAGTATCAGGCCGGCCTCCTACGAGCAGTACTTC.

The gene calls are TRBV5-8 and TRBJ2-2, with D possibly being TRBD2 (5 bases). This CDR3 comprises 14 residues. Trimming left V 1 base short and J 7 bases short, with 11 bases between. The germline gives CDR1 SGHTS, CDR2 YDEGEE. The CDR3 loop is CASSLYGMRGELFF. CDR3 DNA sequence: TGTGCCAGCAGCTTGTACGGGATGCGCGGGGAGCTGTTTTTT.

V usage is TRBV11-2 and J usage is TRBJ2-5; TRBD1 might be the D (5 bases). This CDR3 contains 13 residues. V lost 4 bases to trimming and J lost 2 bases, with 8 bases between them. Germline loops: CDR1 SGHAT, CDR2 FQNNGV. CDR3 nucleotides: TGTGCCAGCAGCTCAGGGCCGCAAGAGACCCAGTACTTC. Encoded protein: CASSSGPQETQYF.

This CDR3 is CASNLRQNSAFF. In DNA, the CDR3 is TGTGCCAGCAATCTCAGACAGAATTCGGCTTTCTTT. This chain uses TRBV28 with TRBJ1-1; maybe TRBD1 (5 bases). The CDR3 extends over 12 amino acids. Germline lookup yields CDR1 MDHEN and CDR2 SYDVKM. Trimming removed 7 bases at V and 11 bases at J, with 17 bases between.

The J gene is TRBJ2-5, the V gene TRBV28; 8 bases map to TRBD1. The CDR3 is made up of 14 amino acids. Germline V lookup: CDR1 MDHEN, CDR2 SYDVKM. V shed 3 bases and J 5 bases; nucleotides not matched to a gene: 5. This chain's CDR3 is CASSFSGGQETQYF. For the CDR3, the DNA is TGTGCCAGCAGTTTCTCAGGGGGCCAGGAGACCCAGTACTTC.

The rearrangement links TRBV28 to TRBJ2-7; weak D call: TRBD1 (6 bases). Germline CDR1 MDHEN, CDR2 SYDVKM. Trimming took off 3 bases at V and 6 bases at J, with 21 bases between the two ends. This CDR3 comprises 16 residues. In nucleotides, the CDR3 is TGTGCCAGCAGTTTGGTACAGGGTGCAGGACGGAGCGAGCAGTACTTC. Amino acid sequence: CASSLVQGAGRSEQYF.

This chain joins TRBV27 and TRBJ1-1, with TRBD1 as a possible D gene (6 bases). Germline V lookup: CDR1 MNHEY, CDR2 SMNVEV (reference sequence). The CDR3 loop spans 15 amino acids. V dropped 0 bases and J dropped 4 bases, with 12 bases sitting between them. CDR3 bases: TGTGCCAGCAGTTTATCACCGACAGGAAGCACTGAAGCTTTCTTT. It translates to CASSLSPTGSTEAFF.

The V and J genes are TRBV7-6 and TRBJ1-6, with TRBD1 matching 9 bases. The CDR3 is made up of 16 amino acids. CDR1 is SGHVS and CDR2 is FNYEAQ in the germline V gene. J was trimmed by 5 bases and V by 5 bases; bases with no gene match: 7. CDR3 sequence: CASSRTGAVNNSPLHF. In DNA, the CDR3 is TGTGCCAGCAGCCGGACAGGGGCCGTGAATAATTCACCCCTCCACTTT. The full variable domain, in which reference TRBV7-6 and TRBJ1-6 provide the parts outside the CDR3, is GAGVSQSPRYKVTKRGQDVALRCDPISGHVSLYWYRQALGQGPEFLTYFNYEAQQDKSGLPNDRFSAERPEGSISTLTIQRTEQRDSAMYRCASSRTGAVNNSPLHFGNGTRLTVT.

The genes are TRBV6-5 and TRBJ2-1; D perhaps matches TRBD1 (6 bases). CDR3 length equals 14 residues. V was clipped by 6 bases and J by 9 bases, with 18 bases between them. Germline V gives CDR1 MNHEY, CDR2 SVGAGI. In nucleotides, the CDR3 is TGTGCCAGCAGAAAAGGTGCAGGGGTGATTGAGCAGTTCTTC. It yields the protein CASRKGAGVIEQFF.

Remarks on this clone: At one end, the junction sequence differs from germline, possibly due to a read error. The rearrangement uses TRBV6-2 or TRBV6-3 and TRBJ2-1; 9 bases are shared with TRBD2. Germline V gives CDR1 MNHEY, CDR2 SVGEGT. CDR3 length: 13 amino acids. The CDR3 sequence: CASSSHTAGGRVF. In DNA, the CDR3 is TGTGCCAGCAGTTCCCACACCGCGGGAGGGCGGGTCTTC.

The rearrangement links TRBV27 to TRBJ2-5, with D unresolved. This CDR3 has 11 amino acids. Trimming took 4 bases from V and 5 from J, leaving 5 bases between them. Germline lookup yields CDR1 MNHEY and CDR2 SMNVEV (reference sequence). CDR3 region: CASSSEETQYF. DNA of the CDR3: TGTGCCAGCAGTTCGGAGGAGACCCAGTACTTC.

This chain joins TRBV7-2 and TRBJ2-4; D possibly corresponds to TRBD2 (5 bases). V lost 1 base, J lost 7 bases, and 8 bases lay in between. CDR1 and CDR2 from the germline V gene are SGHTA and FQGNSA. This CDR3 is built from 13 residues. The CDR3 nucleotides read TGTGCCAGCAGCTTAGAGAGAGGGAACATTCAGTACTTC. Protein: CASSLERGNIQYF.

The chain employs TRBV4-2 and TRBJ2-3; D perhaps matches TRBD2 (5 bases). Germline V gene data show CDR1 as LGHNA and CDR2 as YNFKEQ. This CDR3 has 17 amino acids. Trimming shortened V by 0 bases and J by 2 bases, and 15 bases separated the two germline ends. In DNA, the CDR3 is TGTGCCAGCAGCCAAGAAGGAGGCTTAGCCAACACAGATACGCAGTATTTT. It specifies CASSQEGGLANTDTQYF.

The chain is built from TRBV5-4 and TRBJ2-7; 8 bases fit TRBD1. The CDR3 is made up of 15 amino acids. Germline assignment: CDR1 SGHNT and CDR2 YYREEE (reference sequence). V shed 1 base, J shed 2 bases, and the junction held 5 bases outside the gene matches. The CDR3 nucleotides read TGTGCCAGCAGCTTGAGGGACAGGAACCCCTACGAGCAGTACTTC. Translating gives CASSLRDRNPYEQYF.

This chain joins TRBV28 and TRBJ1-4; D gene uncertain. This CDR3 is 13 amino acids long. CDR1 and CDR2 (germline): MDHEN, SYDVKM. CDR3 sequence: CATTDTANEKLFF. In DNA, the CDR3 is TGTGCTACAACCGACACGGCTAATGAAAAACTGTTTTTT.